The 8 T cell receptor beta chains below all came from one sample that was sequenced in a study of blood T cell repertoires in COVID-19. Profiling relied on immunoSEQ multiplex PCR, and the TCRdb table lists in-frame clones only, not all of them. The table has 4,000 to 6,000 clones, around 88% seen once; the top ten hold more than 35%. Material: peripheral blood. Receptor source: a man in his 70s with COVID-19, enrolled during active disease.

The chain links TRBV20-1 to TRBJ2-3, with TRBD2 matching 10 bases. The V gene end was trimmed by 3 bases and the J gene end by 4 bases; junction bases not matched to a gene: 7. The CDR3 length is 15 residues. CDR1 and CDR2 from the germline V gene are DFQATT and SNEGSKA (reference sequence). The CDR3 sequence is CSASPSGSVADTQYF. The DNA of the CDR3 is TGCAGTGCTAGTCCTAGCGGGAGTGTCGCAGATACGCAGTATTTT.

The chain uses TRBV10-2 and TRBJ2-7, with D possibly matching TRBD1 (6 bases). The CDR3 is made up of 12 amino acids. With 7 bases removed from V and 4 bases from J, the gap between germline ends came to 11 bases. The V gene's germline CDR1 is WSHSY and CDR2 SAAADI. Here the CDR3 DNA reads TGCGCCAGCATGGCAGGGGTGTACGAGCAGTACTTC. Translated: CASMAGVYEQYF.

This chain connects TRBV15 to TRBJ1-4; D is ambiguous. This CDR3 spans 11 amino acids. Germline V CDR1 and CDR2: LNHNV, YYDKDF (reference sequence). V lost 4 bases, J lost 8 bases, and 5 bases lay in between. This CDR3 reads CATSTREKLFF. The CDR3 DNA sequence: TGTGCCACCAGCACTAGGGAAAAACTGTTTTTT.

As to this clone: One junction end disagrees with the germline gene, perhaps due to a read error. This chain uses TRBV18 with TRBJ1-1, with D hard to call. The CDR3 length is 14 residues. The V gene's germline CDR1 is KGHSH and CDR2 LQKENI. The CDR3 bases are TGTGCCAGCTCACCACGTGTGCAGAACGCTGAAGCTTTCTTT. Translated, it gives CASSPRVQNAEAFF.

The V gene is TRBV19, the J gene TRBJ2-7; 11 bases line up with TRBD1. The germline gives CDR1 LNHDA, CDR2 SQIVND (reference sequence). The CDR3 loop spans 16 amino acids. V was clipped by 4 bases and J by 6 bases; unmatched bases: 11. CDR3 protein: CASSRVPGQGGAEQYF. The CDR3 DNA is TGTGCCAGTAGTAGAGTACCGGGACAGGGGGGGGCCGAGCAGTACTTC.

The chain recombines TRBV15 with TRBJ2-5, with 7 bases identical to TRBD2. After removal of 1 base from V and 8 bases from J, the junction contained 7 bases not matched to a gene. CDR1 LNHNV and CDR2 YYDKDF come from the germline V gene (reference sequence). This CDR3 contains 14 residues. The CDR3 loop is CATSRGGREDTQYF. The CDR3 region has the DNA TGTGCCACCAGCAGAGGGGGCCGGGAGGATACCCAGTACTTC.

This clone was picked up one time. CDR3 sequence reads: CASSGQRARDTEAFF. For the CDR3, the DNA is TGTGCCAGCAGCGGCCAGCGGGCGCGGGACACTGAAGCTTTCTTT. V and J are TRBV5-8 and TRBJ1-1, with D hard to call. Trimming cost V 4 bases and J 3 bases, with 16 bases left between them. Germline CDR1 and CDR2: SGHTS and YDEGEE. The CDR3 covers 15 residues.

This clone has just one count. The chain uses TRBV18 and TRBJ2-7; 7 positions match TRBD1. Per germline, CDR1 KGHSH and CDR2 LQKENI. The CDR3 has 13 amino acids. V lost 3 bases and J lost 4; bases outside the gene matches: 3. The DNA of the CDR3 is TGTGCCAGCTCACCGCAGGACAGGTACGAGCAGTACTTC. The encoded protein is CASSPQDRYEQYF. The full variable domain, in which reference TRBV18 and TRBJ2-7 provide the parts outside the CDR3, is NAGVMQNPRHLVRRRGQEARLRCSPMKGHSHVYWYRQLPEEGLKFMVYLQKENIIDESGMPKERFSAEFPKEGPSILRIQQVVRGDSAAYFCASSPQDRYEQYFGPGTRLTVT.